The clone carrying this T cell receptor (beta chain) is a singleton in its sample. This specimen comes from a study of T cells in localized non-small cell lung cancer. Clones were sequenced by immunoSEQ multiplex PCR, and TCRdb holds only the in-frame ones, with some missing. In the table there are around 41,000 clones, 85% to 90% of which are singletons. From germline, CDR1 is MNHEY and CDR2 SVGAGI. The V and J ends lost 5 bases and 8 bases, in that order; junction bases with no gene match: 8. The CDR3 has 14 residues. The sample was peripheral blood, taken before any cancer treatment. The source of this sequence is a female donor at least 60 years old with stage I squamous cell lung carcinoma. The rearrangement joins TRBV6-5 to TRBJ1-4, with 7 nucleotides matching TRBD1. CDR3 region: CASSRAGGTEKLFF. In nucleotides, the CDR3 is TGTGCCAGCAGTCGGGCAGGGGGGACGGAAAAACTGTTTTTT.